Listed here are 18 T cell receptor beta chains from one sample, sequenced in a study of blood T cell repertoires in COVID-19. TCRdb's table, derived via immunoSEQ multiplex PCR, lists solely in-frame clones and lacks some. The repertoire holds 100,000 to 120,000 clones, with less than 85% as singletons. Sequenced material: peripheral blood. These receptors all stem from a woman aged 80 or over with acute or convalescent COVID-19.

The chain combines TRBV18 with TRBJ1-4; D is ambiguous. The V gene's germline CDR1 is KGHSH and CDR2 LQKENI. The CDR3 is 15 residues long. Between the trimmed V and J ends, which lost 1 base and 2 bases, there was a span of 8 bases. The CDR3 is CASSPQGGTNEKLFF. CDR3 in DNA: TGTGCCAGCTCACCACAGGGAGGTACTAATGAAAAACTGTTTTTT.

This sequence joins TRBV9 and TRBJ2-1; TRBD1 is a possible D gene (5 bases). This CDR3 spans 16 amino acids. Germline CDR1 is SGDLS and CDR2 is YYNGEE. V shed 2 bases and J shed 7 bases, with 19 bases lying between them. CDR3 protein: CASSVSPGAEVNEQFF. The CDR3 DNA sequence: TGTGCCAGCAGCGTGAGTCCTGGGGCAGAGGTTAATGAGCAGTTCTTC.

This chain uses TRBV9 with TRBJ1-2; D is unclear. V dropped 0 bases and J dropped 4 bases, with 7 bases sitting between them. This CDR3 spans 13 amino acids. Germline V gene lookup returns CDR1 SGDLS and CDR2 YYNGEE. As DNA, the CDR3 is TGTGCCAGCAGCGTAGGGGCAGCCTATGGCTACACCTTC. This sequence encodes CASSVGAAYGYTF. The entire variable domain, with the rest obtained from reference TRBV9 and TRBJ1-2, is as follows: DSGVTQTPKHLITATGQRVTLRCSPRSGDLSVYWYQQSLDQGLQFLIQYYNGEERAKGNILERFSAQQFPDLHSELNLSSLELGDSALYFCASSVGAAYGYTFGSGTRLTVV.

This clone was found a few times. The chain uses TRBV7-9 and TRBJ1-6; the D gene is possibly TRBD1 (5 bases). Trimming cost V 4 bases and J 4 bases, with 8 bases left between them. The germline gives CDR1 SEHNR, CDR2 FQNEAQ (reference sequence). This CDR3 contains 14 residues. In nucleotides, the CDR3 is TGTGCCAGCAGCTCCGGGACTTATAATTCACCCCTCCACTTT. Translated, it gives CASSSGTYNSPLHF.

The chain uses TRBV11-2 and TRBJ2-3; 14 bases fit TRBD2. The V gene's germline CDR1 is SGHAT and CDR2 FQNNGV. Losses at the gene ends were 3 bases for V and 3 bases for J; bases not matched to a gene: 8. The CDR3 has 18 amino acids. Here the CDR3 DNA reads TGTGCCAGCAGCTTTAGGGGGGGACTAGCGGGAGTGACAGATACGCAGTATTTT. Translating gives CASSFRGGLAGVTDTQYF.

This chain links TRBV5-1 with TRBJ2-2, with no clear D. The V and J ends lost 1 base and 6 bases respectively, with 7 bases between them. There are 13 residues in the CDR3. Per the germline V gene, CDR1 is SGHRS and CDR2 is YFSETQ. The CDR3 protein is CASSLPPSGELFF. CDR3 nucleotide sequence: TGCGCCAGCAGCTTGCCCCCCTCCGGGGAGCTGTTTTTT.

This clone turned up a few times. This chain uses TRBV28 with TRBJ1-4; 7 positions match TRBD1. V lost 4 bases and J lost 8; bases outside the gene matches: 13. CDR3 length: 16 residues. The germline CDR1 and CDR2 sequences are MDHEN and SYDVKM. The CDR3 sequence is CASSSRSTGSREKLFF. The CDR3 DNA reads as TGTGCCAGCAGTTCCCGATCGACAGGGAGCAGGGAAAAACTGTTTTTT.

The chain couples TRBV4-3 to TRBJ2-3, with 9 bases lining up with TRBD2. The CDR3 has 16 amino acids. V dropped 0 bases and J dropped 1; count of bases not matched to a gene: 2. Germline loops: CDR1 LGHNA, CDR2 YSLEER. CDR3 in amino acids: CASSQDPSGGTDTQYF. Here the CDR3 DNA reads TGCGCCAGCAGCCAAGATCCTAGCGGGGGCACAGATACGCAGTATTTT.

This chain joins TRBV29-1 and TRBJ1-2; TRBD1 aligns across 7 bases. V lost 1 base to trimming and J lost 8 bases; unmatched junction nucleotides: 7. This CDR3 has 13 amino acids. The germline V gene encodes CDR1 SQVTM and CDR2 ANQGSEA. CDR3 region: CSVEGWQGEGYTF. CDR3 coding DNA: TGCAGCGTTGAAGGGTGGCAGGGGGAAGGCTACACCTTC.

This clone was counted many times. The chain is built from TRBV11-3 and TRBJ1-2; D is possibly TRBD1 (5 bases). Germline V gene data show CDR1 as SGHNT and CDR2 as YENEEA. The CDR3 is 13 amino acids. Trimming shortened V by 2 bases and J by 5 bases, and 9 bases separated the two germline ends. CDR3 protein: CASSLTGGYGYTF. CDR3 sequence (DNA): TGTGCCAGCAGCTTAACGGGGGGATATGGCTACACCTTC.

This clone is a singleton in its sample. The rearrangement links TRBV7-2 to TRBJ1-1; TRBD1 agrees at 8 bases. The length of the CDR3 is 14 residues. V shed 11 bases, J shed 4 bases, and the junction held 12 bases outside the gene matches. CDR1 and CDR2 (germline): SGHTA, FQGNSA. The CDR3 loop reads CAGGGRGQITEAFF. CDR3 DNA: TGTGCCGGCGGGGGCAGGGGGCAGATCACTGAAGCTTTCTTT.

The chain carries TRBV6-5 and TRBJ1-5; a possible D gene is TRBD1 (6 bases). The V end lost 7 bases, the J end lost 2 bases, and 15 bases lay between the germline ends. This CDR3 spans 15 amino acids. CDR1 is MNHEY, CDR2 SVGAGI, per germline. The CDR3 nucleotides read TGTGCCAGCACCCTCGGGGGGCAGGGCAATCAGCCCCAGCATTTT. Translated: CASTLGGQGNQPQHF.

The V gene is TRBV7-2, the J gene TRBJ1-3; D is possibly TRBD1 (6 bases). V was clipped by 2 bases and J by 2 bases, with 7 bases between them. This CDR3 comprises 14 residues. CDR1 and CDR2 from the germline V gene are SGHTA and FQGNSA. CDR3 protein: CASSLSGAGNTIYF. The CDR3 DNA reads TGTGCCAGCAGCTTATCAGGGGCTGGAAACACCATATATTTT.

V usage is TRBV2 and J usage is TRBJ2-2; 8 nucleotides line up with TRBD2. From germline, CDR1 is SNHLY and CDR2 FYNNEI. J lost 5 bases, V lost 4 bases, and 3 bases had no gene match. This CDR3 is built from 14 residues. This CDR3 reads CASSVGGGTGELFF. As DNA, the CDR3 is TGTGCCAGCAGTGTGGGCGGGGGGACCGGGGAGCTGTTTTTT.

V usage is TRBV29-1 and J usage is TRBJ1-2; 11 nucleotides align to TRBD1. V lost 7 bases, J lost 6 bases, and 4 bases stayed unmatched. The CDR3 has 12 amino acids. Per the germline V gene, CDR1 is SQVTM and CDR2 is ANQGSEA. CDR3 protein: CSERTGGDGYTF. CDR3 bases: TGCAGCGAGAGGACAGGGGGCGATGGCTACACCTTC. Full variable domain (rest looked up from reference TRBV29-1 and TRBJ1-2): SAVISQKPSRDICQRGTSLTIQCQVDSQVTMMFWYRQQPGQSLTLIATANQGSEATYESGFVIDKFPISRPNLTFSTLTVSNMSPEDSSIYLCSERTGGDGYTFGSGTRLTVV.

The chain couples TRBV25-1 to TRBJ2-1, with a weak D call TRBD1 (7 bases). CDR1 is MGHDK and CDR2 is SYGVNS in the germline V gene. Trimming left V 4 bases short and J 9 bases short, with 10 bases between. The CDR3 consists of 12 residues. The CDR3 DNA reads as TGTGCCAGCAGTGCAGGGGGGATTGAGCAGTTCTTC. Its protein product is CASSAGGIEQFF.

The chain carries TRBV7-9 and TRBJ1-2; 10 bases map to TRBD1. V lost 4 bases and J lost 6; bases outside the gene matches: 11. The germline CDR1 and CDR2 sequences are SEHNR and FQNEAQ (reference sequence). The length of the CDR3 is 16 residues. The CDR3 bases are TGTGCCAGCAGCTCCCGGACAGGGGGAAGGAGTGATGGCTACACCTTC. Its translation is CASSSRTGGRSDGYTF.

The chain couples TRBV25-1 to TRBJ1-4; D is possibly TRBD1 (6 bases). Germline loops: CDR1 MGHDK, CDR2 SYGVNS. V was shortened by 3 bases and J by 8 bases, with 16 bases between the two germline ends. CDR3 size: 15 residues. CDR3 sequence: CASSEIGGAWEKLFF. The CDR3 DNA reads as TGTGCCAGCAGTGAGATAGGGGGGGCTTGGGAAAAACTGTTTTTT.